The 21 T cell receptor beta chains reported below all come from one sample, sequenced in a study of radiotherapy plus CTLA-4 blockade in lung cancer. Assay used: immunoSEQ multiplex PCR; TCRdb lists only in-frame clones, some missing. The sample contains tens of thousands of clones, about 75% of which appear only once. This sample comprised peripheral blood, obtained from a patient treated with radiotherapy plus ipilimumab. The receptors here all came from a human donor with non-small cell lung cancer that progressed on radiotherapy plus ipilimumab.

A few counts support this clone. This chain joins TRBV28 and TRBJ1-1; D ambiguous. Trimming shortened V by 3 bases and J by 3 bases, and 11 bases separated the two germline ends. The CDR3 loop spans 14 amino acids. Germline-derived CDR1 and CDR2 are MDHEN and SYDVKM. The CDR3 region has the DNA TGTGCCAGCAGTTTCGATGTTGGGTACACTGAAGCTTTCTTT. Translating gives CASSFDVGYTEAFF.

This clone was observed a few times. The rearrangement joins TRBV5-6 to TRBJ2-7; D call uncertain. CDR1 SGHDT and CDR2 YYEEEE come from the germline V gene. The CDR3 runs to 12 residues. Trimming removed 2 bases at V and 6 bases at J, with 9 bases between. CDR3: CASSFGGSEQYF. Here the CDR3 DNA reads TGTGCCAGCAGCTTCGGCGGCTCCGAGCAGTACTTC.

The chain recombines TRBV28 with TRBJ1-4; D uncertain. The V gene's germline CDR1 is MDHEN and CDR2 SYDVKM. The CDR3 spans 14 residues. Trimming took off 2 bases at V and 4 bases at J, with 8 bases between the two ends. CDR3: CASSLVSHNEKLFF. The CDR3 nucleotides read TGTGCCAGCAGTTTAGTCAGTCATAATGAAAAACTGTTTTTT.

The chain carries TRBV7-6 and TRBJ2-3; D is possibly TRBD1 or TRBD2 (6 bases each). V was pared by 5 bases and J by 2 bases, with 20 bases between. Germline V gene lookup returns CDR1 SGHVS and CDR2 FNYEAQ. CDR3 length: 17 residues. The CDR3 DNA sequence: TGTGCCAGCAGCCCAGAGGGGGGAGGCTCGGTCACAGATACGCAGTATTTT. Protein product: CASSPEGGGSVTDTQYF.

This chain connects TRBV15 to TRBJ2-1; no clear D gene. This CDR3 comprises 15 residues. V lost 2 bases and J lost 0, with 8 bases in between. The V gene's germline CDR1 is LNHNV and CDR2 YYDKDF (reference sequence). The CDR3 loop is CATSRTVSSYNEQFF. Here the CDR3 DNA reads TGTGCCACCAGCAGAACGGTGAGCTCCTACAATGAGCAGTTCTTC.

V is TRBV5-4 and J is TRBJ2-1, with 8 bases matching TRBD1. Germline V gives CDR1 SGHNT, CDR2 YYREEE (reference sequence). CDR3 length equals 16 residues. Trimming took 0 bases from V and 5 from J; bases not matched to a gene: 7. The CDR3 nucleotides are TGTGCCAGCAGCTTGGGGACAGGGCCGGCGGACAATGAGCAGTTCTTC. Amino acid sequence: CASSLGTGPADNEQFF. Looking up the rest from reference TRBV5-4 and TRBJ2-1 gives the full variable domain: ETGVTQSPTHLIKTRGQQVTLRCSSQSGHNTVSWYQQALGQGPQFIFQYYREEENGRGNFPPRFSGLQFPNYSSELNVNALELDDSALYLCASSLGTGPADNEQFFGPGTRLTVL.

The genes are TRBV6-5 and TRBJ1-4; a weak D match, TRBD1 (5 bases). Trimming stripped 8 bases from V and 7 bases from J, with 17 bases between. CDR1 and CDR2 from the germline V gene are MNHEY and SVGAGI. This CDR3 contains 14 residues. In DNA, the CDR3 is TGTGCCAGCCGGGAGGGAAACGGGGGTGAAAAACTGTTTTTT. Residues: CASREGNGGEKLFF.

The chain uses TRBV7-8 and TRBJ2-1; 8 bases are a match to TRBD2. CDR3 length equals 16 residues. Trimming at V came to 2 bases and at J to 0 bases, leaving 3 bases not matched to a gene. The germline V gene encodes CDR1 SGHVS and CDR2 FQNEAQ. Here the CDR3 DNA reads TGTGCCAGCAGCTTATGGACTAGCCGCTCCTACAATGAGCAGTTCTTC. This encodes CASSLWTSRSYNEQFF.

The chain couples TRBV27 to TRBJ2-2; 7 bases map to TRBD1. CDR1 MNHEY and CDR2 SMNVEV come from the germline V gene (reference sequence). The CDR3 contains 13 residues. V lost 8 bases and J lost 7; bases outside the gene matches: 7. CDR3 sequence: CASGLQGNGELFF. The CDR3, as DNA: TGTGCCAGCGGCCTACAGGGGAACGGGGAGCTGTTTTTT.

V gene TRBV19 combines with J gene TRBJ1-5; D ambiguous. CDR1 is LNHDA and CDR2 is SQIVND in the germline V gene (reference sequence). Trimming shortened V by 3 bases and J by 6 bases, and 15 bases separated the two germline ends. CDR3 length: 15 residues. CDR3 protein: CASSIPSTLTQPQHF. DNA for the CDR3: TGTGCCAGTAGTATTCCCTCGACTCTAACTCAGCCCCAGCATTTT.

J is TRBJ2-2 and V is TRBV11-2; a weak D match, TRBD1 (6 bases). CDR3 size: 17 residues. From germline, CDR1 is SGHAT and CDR2 FQNNGV. The ends were cut back, 1 base at V and 4 bases at J, with 16 bases in the middle. DNA for the CDR3: TGTGCCAGCAGCTTAGGGTTGTCCACAGGGTCCACCGGGGAGCTGTTTTTT. It translates to CASSLGLSTGSTGELFF.

This rearrangement joins TRBV19 to TRBJ1-4; D is unclear. This CDR3 comprises 13 residues. Trimming took off 7 bases at V and 8 bases at J, with 14 bases between the two ends. Germline assignment: CDR1 LNHDA and CDR2 SQIVND (reference sequence). CDR3 in amino acids: CASNGQIREKLFF. As DNA, the CDR3 is TGTGCCAGTAACGGTCAGATAAGAGAAAAACTGTTTTTT.

The chain uses TRBV5-6 and TRBJ1-2; D possibly corresponds to TRBD1 (5 bases). CDR1 SGHDT and CDR2 YYEEEE come from the germline V gene. The CDR3 loop spans 15 amino acids. V was cut by 0 bases and J by 5 bases, with 14 bases left in between. DNA for the CDR3: TGTGCCAGCAGCTTGGCTCAGGGCTTGGAGTATGGCTACACCTTC. Amino acids: CASSLAQGLEYGYTF.

The CDR3 protein is CASSLFRDTQYF. The DNA for the CDR3 is TGTGCCAGCAGTTTATTTCGAGATACGCAGTATTTT. This chain links TRBV28 with TRBJ2-3; D gene ambiguous. Germline CDR1 MDHEN, CDR2 SYDVKM. This CDR3 has 12 amino acids. With 1 base removed from V and 5 bases from J, the gap between germline ends came to 4 bases.

The genes are TRBV30 and TRBJ2-7; either TRBD1 or TRBD2 may fit D (6 bases each). Per germline, CDR1 GTSNPN and CDR2 SVGIG (reference sequence). V was trimmed by 3 bases and J by 7 bases, leaving 13 bases between them. CDR3 length: 12 residues. The CDR3 loop is CAWSETGREQYF. CDR3 in DNA: TGTGCCTGGAGCGAAACAGGGAGGGAGCAGTACTTC.

The V call is TRBV30, the J call TRBJ2-6; D is perhaps TRBD1 (5 bases). Trimming stripped 1 base from V and 2 bases from J, with 6 bases between. This CDR3 comprises 14 residues. Germline V lookup: CDR1 GTSNPN, CDR2 SVGIG (reference sequence). CDR3 amino acids: CAWSAGTGANVLTF. In DNA form, the CDR3 reads TGTGCCTGGAGTGCAGGGACTGGGGCCAACGTCCTGACTTTC.

This clone has just a few counts. The rearrangement uses TRBV27 and TRBJ1-5; D is ambiguous. The CDR3 length is 13 residues. Germline V gene sequence: CDR1 MNHEY, CDR2 SMNVEV (reference sequence). V was shortened by 6 bases and J by 1 base, with 7 bases between the two germline ends. The DNA of the CDR3 is TGTGCCAGCAGCCTACAGAGCAATCAGCCCCAGCATTTT. It yields the protein CASSLQSNQPQHF.

The sample holds a few counts of this clone. This chain joins TRBV6-1 and TRBJ2-3; 12 bases align to TRBD2. The V and J ends lost 6 bases and 4 bases, in that order; junction bases with no gene match: 5. In germline, CDR1 is MNHNS, CDR2 SASEGT. CDR3 length: 15 amino acids. This chain's CDR3 is CASSPTSGSADTQYF. The DNA of the CDR3 is TGTGCCAGCAGCCCGACTAGCGGGAGTGCAGATACGCAGTATTTT.

This clone has more than one count but fewer than ten. Other DNA sequences in this specimen translate into the identical CDR3. This chain uses TRBV27 with TRBJ2-7; D might be TRBD2 (6 bases). The germline V gene encodes CDR1 MNHEY and CDR2 SMNVEV (reference sequence). The CDR3 runs to 14 residues. The V end was cut by 0 bases, the J end by 3 bases, with 9 bases between. The CDR3 loop reads CASSLSLGGYEQYF. CDR3 DNA: TGTGCCAGCAGTTTATCCTTGGGGGGCTACGAGCAGTACTTC.

The rearrangement joins TRBV4-1 to TRBJ2-1; 14 nucleotides agree with TRBD2. V lost 1 base to trimming and J lost 10 bases; unmatched junction nucleotides: 6. The CDR3 covers 16 residues. Germline CDR1 is MGHRA and CDR2 is YSYEKL. Written as DNA, the CDR3 is TGCGCCAGCAGCCAAGTTCCGGGACTAGCGGGAGACGAGCAGTTCTTC. This sequence encodes CASSQVPGLAGDEQFF.

This clone was found once. The chain uses TRBV2 and TRBJ1-5; D may be TRBD1 (5 bases). The V gene's germline CDR1 is SNHLY and CDR2 FYNNEI. CDR3 length equals 15 residues. Trimming shortened V by 7 bases and J by 7 bases, and 20 bases separated the two germline ends. CDR3 DNA sequence: TGTGCCAGCACCGCGGGGGGGTTGGTGGGGCAGCCCCAGCATTTT. This codes for CASTAGGLVGQPQHF.